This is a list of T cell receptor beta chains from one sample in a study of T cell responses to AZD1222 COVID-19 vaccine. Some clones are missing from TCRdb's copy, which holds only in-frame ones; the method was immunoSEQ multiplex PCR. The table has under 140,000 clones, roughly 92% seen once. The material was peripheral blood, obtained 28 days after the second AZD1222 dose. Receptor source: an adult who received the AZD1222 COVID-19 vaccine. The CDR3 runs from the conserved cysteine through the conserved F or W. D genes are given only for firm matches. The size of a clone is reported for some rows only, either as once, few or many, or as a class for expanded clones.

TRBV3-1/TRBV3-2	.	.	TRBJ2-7	CASSQGHAGAAYEQYF	TGTGCCAGCAGCCAAGGGCATGCGGGGGCCGCCTACGAGCAGTACTTC
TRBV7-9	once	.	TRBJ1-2	CASSLEGPTF	TGTGCCAGCAGCTTAGAGGGGCCCACCTTC
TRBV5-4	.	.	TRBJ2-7	CASSPEGRASYEQYF	TGTGCCAGCAGCCCGGAGGGCAGGGCCTCCTACGAGCAGTACTTC
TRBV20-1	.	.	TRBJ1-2	CSAPHGEAYTF	TGCAGTGCTCCCCACGGGGAGGCCTACACCTTC
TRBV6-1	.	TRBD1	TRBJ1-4	CASSDPGTAENEKLFF	TGTGCCAGCAGTGACCCCGGGACAGCTGAGAATGAAAAACTGTTTTTT
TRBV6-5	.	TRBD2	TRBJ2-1	CASSYSTSGRQNEQFF	TGTGCCAGCAGTTATTCAACTAGCGGGAGGCAGAATGAGCAGTTCTTC
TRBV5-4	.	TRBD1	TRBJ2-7	CASSFPGQAAYEQYF	TGTGCCAGCAGCTTCCCGGGACAGGCGGCCTACGAGCAGTACTTC
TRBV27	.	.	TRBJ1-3	CASSSQGMSLGTIYF	TGTGCCAGCAGTAGCCAGGGTATGTCGCTCGGCACCATATATTTT
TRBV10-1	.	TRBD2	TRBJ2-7	CASSELDSGPYEQYF	TGCGCCAGCAGTGAGTTGGATAGCGGGCCCTACGAGCAGTACTTC
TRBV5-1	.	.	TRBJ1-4	CASSLGGGRFEKLFF	TGCGCCAGCAGCTTGGGTGGGGGGCGTTTTGAAAAACTGTTTTTT
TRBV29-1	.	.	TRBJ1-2	CSVVDDRIYGYTF	TGCAGCGTTGTTGACGACAGGATCTATGGCTACACCTTC
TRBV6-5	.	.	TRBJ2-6	CASRNSGANVLTF	TGTGCCAGCCGGAACTCTGGGGCCAACGTCCTGACTTTC
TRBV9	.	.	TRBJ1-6	CASSVYARGGSPLHF	TGTGCCAGCAGCGTATATGCCAGGGGAGGCTCACCCCTCCACTTT
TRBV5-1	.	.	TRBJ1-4	CASSPGPRGRATNEKLFF	TGCGCCAGCAGCCCCGGCCCACGTGGCCGTGCAACTAATGAAAAACTGTTTTTT
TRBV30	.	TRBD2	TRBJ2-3	CAWGSGGPPTDTQYF	TGTGCCTGGGGTAGCGGGGGGCCGCCCACAGATACGCAGTATTTT
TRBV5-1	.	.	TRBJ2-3	CASSLVGGPTDTQYF	TGCGCCAGCAGCTTGGTTGGTGGACCCACAGATACGCAGTATTTT
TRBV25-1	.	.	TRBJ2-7	CASSAHGQPSYEQYF	TGTGCCAGCAGTGCCCATGGACAGCCCTCCTACGAGCAGTACTTC
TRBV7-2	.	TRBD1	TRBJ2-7	CASSPDRGVEQYF	TGTGCCAGCAGCCCTGACAGGGGAGTGGAGCAGTACTTC
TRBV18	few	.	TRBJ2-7	CASSPPGAGVESYEQYF	TGTGCCAGCTCACCACCGGGGGCAGGGGTGGAGTCCTACGAGCAGTACTTC
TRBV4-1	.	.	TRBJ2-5	CASSQREGEQETQYF	TGCGCCAGCAGCCAAAGGGAGGGGGAACAAGAGACCCAGTACTTC
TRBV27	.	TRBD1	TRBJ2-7	CASSFGDRPFGEQYF	TGTGCCAGCAGTTTTGGGGACAGGCCTTTCGGGGAGCAGTACTTC
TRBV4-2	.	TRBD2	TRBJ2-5	CASSQVIAGEETQYF	TGTGCCAGCAGCCAAGTAATAGCGGGGGAAGAGACCCAGTACTTC
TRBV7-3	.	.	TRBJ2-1	CASSLGGLYNEQFF	TGTGCCAGCAGCTTAGGGGGGCTTTACAATGAGCAGTTCTTC
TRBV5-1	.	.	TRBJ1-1	CASSWAQASAEAFF	TGCGCCAGCAGCTGGGCACAGGCTTCTGCTGAAGCTTTCTTT
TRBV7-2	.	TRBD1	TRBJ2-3	CASSLDRGHTDTQYF	TGTGCCAGCAGCCTCGACAGGGGGCATACAGATACGCAGTATTTT
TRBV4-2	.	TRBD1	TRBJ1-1	CASSQSDRGLGTEAFF	TGTGCCAGCAGCCAATCGGACAGGGGGCTGGGAACTGAAGCTTTCTTT
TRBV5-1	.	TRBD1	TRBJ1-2	CASSTTGTGGLGYTF	TGCGCCAGCAGCACTACCGGGACAGGAGGTCTGGGCTACACCTTC
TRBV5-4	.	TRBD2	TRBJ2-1	CASSVGGTSGMNEQFF	TGTGCCAGCAGCGTCGGGGGGACTAGCGGGATGAATGAGCAGTTCTTC
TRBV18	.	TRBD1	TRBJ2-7	CASSGQGARYEQYF	TGTGCCAGCTCAGGACAGGGGGCGCGCTACGAGCAGTACTTC
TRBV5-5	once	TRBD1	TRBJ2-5	CASSLSGQIQETQYF	TGTGCCAGCAGCTTGTCGGGACAGATCCAAGAGACCCAGTACTTC
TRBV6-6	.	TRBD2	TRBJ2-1	CATRASGDPYNEQFF	TGTGCCACCAGGGCAAGCGGGGACCCCTACAATGAGCAGTTCTTC
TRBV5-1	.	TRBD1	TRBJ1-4	CASSWGTGNEKLFF	TGCGCCAGCAGCTGGGGGACAGGGAATGAAAAACTGTTTTTT
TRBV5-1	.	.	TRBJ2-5	CASSLVGSNQETQYF	TGCGCCAGCAGCTTGGTTGGCAGCAACCAAGAGACCCAGTACTTC
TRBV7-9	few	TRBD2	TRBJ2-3	CASSPSGGLAHSTDTQYF	TGTGCCAGCAGCCCCAGTGGGGGACTAGCCCATAGCACAGATACGCAGTATTTT
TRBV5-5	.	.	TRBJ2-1	CASYMTEGHEQFF	TGTGCCAGCTATATGACAGAGGGTCATGAGCAGTTCTTC
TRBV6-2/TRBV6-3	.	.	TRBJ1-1	CASSYGDRWAFF	TGTGCCAGCAGTTACGGGGACCGGTGGGCTTTCTTT
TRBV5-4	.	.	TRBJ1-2	CASSLESDGYTF	TGTGCCAGCAGCTTGGAATCAGATGGCTACACCTTC
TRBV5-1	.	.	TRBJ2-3	CASRDSTDTQYF	TGCGCCAGCAGAGATAGCACAGATACGCAGTATTTT
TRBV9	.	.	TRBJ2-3	CASSVTAGTDTQYF	TGTGCCAGCAGCGTCACGGCGGGGACAGATACGCAGTATTTT
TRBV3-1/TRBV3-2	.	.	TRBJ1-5	CASSPFLSVGNQPQHF	TGTGCCAGCAGCCCGTTTCTCTCGGTTGGTAATCAGCCCCAGCATTTT
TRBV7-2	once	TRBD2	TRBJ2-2	CASRPSGGASGELFF	TGTGCCAGCAGACCAAGCGGGGGGGCTTCCGGGGAGCTGTTTTTT
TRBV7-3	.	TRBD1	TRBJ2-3	CASSPDRGITDTQYF	TGTGCCAGCAGCCCCGACAGGGGGATCACAGATACGCAGTATTTT
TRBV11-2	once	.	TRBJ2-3	CASSPLASANTDTQYF	TGTGCCAGCAGCCCTCTCGCTAGCGCCAACACAGATACGCAGTATTTT
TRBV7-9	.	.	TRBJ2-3	CASSLYSGTELTDTQYF	TGTGCCAGCAGCTTATACTCCGGCACCGAGCTCACAGATACGCAGTATTTT
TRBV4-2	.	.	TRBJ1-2	CASSPSLADDGRGYTF	TGTGCCAGCAGCCCAAGCTTAGCGGACGACGGCCGTGGCTACACCTTC
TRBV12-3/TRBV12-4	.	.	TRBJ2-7	CASSLDWVYEQYF	TGTGCCAGCAGTTTAGATTGGGTCTACGAGCAGTACTTC
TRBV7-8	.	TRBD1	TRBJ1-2	CASSGYPTGPVGYTF	TGTGCCAGCAGCGGATATCCGACAGGGCCGGTTGGCTACACCTTC
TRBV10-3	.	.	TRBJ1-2	CAIRTGSFGYGYTF	TGTGCCATCAGGACAGGAAGTTTTGGCTATGGCTACACCTTC
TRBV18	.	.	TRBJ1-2	CASSPQGGDGYTF	TGTGCCAGCTCACCACAGGGGGGGGATGGCTACACCTTC
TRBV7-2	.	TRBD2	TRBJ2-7	CASSLAPGGTYEQYF	TGTGCCAGCAGCTTAGCTCCGGGGGGAACCTACGAGCAGTACTTC
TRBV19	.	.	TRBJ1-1	CASSPGAAGEGMNTEAFF	TGTGCCAGTAGTCCCGGGGCGGCCGGGGAGGGTATGAACACTGAAGCTTTCTTT
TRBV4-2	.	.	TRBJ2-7	CASSQPGTPYEQYF	TGTGCCAGCAGTCAGCCAGGGACCCCCTACGAGCAGTACTTC
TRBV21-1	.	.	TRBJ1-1	CASSKPRGPGFPEAFF	TGTGCCAGCAGCAAACCCCGGGGGCCCGGGTTCCCTGAAGCTTTCTTT
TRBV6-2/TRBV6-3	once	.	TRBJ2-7	CASSYSLAGVYEQYF	TGTGCCAGCAGTTACTCTCTAGCAGGGGTCTACGAGCAGTACTTC
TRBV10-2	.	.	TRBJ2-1	CASRREFSSYNEQFF	TGCGCCAGCAGGAGGGAGTTTAGCTCCTACAATGAGCAGTTCTTC
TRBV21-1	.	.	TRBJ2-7	CASSKARRGVNYEQYF	TGTGCCAGCAGCAAAGCTAGGAGGGGGGTTAACTACGAGCAGTACTTC
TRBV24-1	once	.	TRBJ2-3	CAASDLRGVDTQYF	TGTGCCGCCAGTGACCTGCGCGGGGTCGATACGCAGTATTTT
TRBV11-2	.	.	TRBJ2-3	CASTSAGAGQYF	TGTGCCAGCACCTCGGCGGGGGCCGGGCAGTATTTT